Below, 3 T cell receptor beta chains from the same sample are listed, as sequenced in a study of T-cell memory formation after mild COVID-19. TCRdb processed the 5' RACE reads anew with MiXCR; each CDR3 protein has one entry. The sample lists about 250,000 distinct CDR3 sequences; approximately 15% were seen once. Sequenced input: PBMCs or a T cell subset sorted from them (not recorded which). All receptors derive from an adult woman who had mild COVID-19 (a few samples of this study predate the infection). Cell type and time point are not known.

The chain carries TRBV29-1 and TRBJ2-7; D gene unclear. This CDR3 region has 14 residues. From germline, CDR1 is SQVTM and CDR2 ANQGSEA. Trimming took off 2 bases at V and 5 bases at J, with 16 bases between the two ends. The chain's CDR3 is CSVEPGHKGNEQYF. The CDR3, as DNA: TGCAGCGTTGAACCGGGCCACAAAGGCAACGAGCAGTACTTC.

This clonotype appeared a few times. The V call is TRBV7-3, the J call TRBJ2-2; 10 bases map to TRBD2. CDR3 size: 16 residues. V dropped 4 bases and J dropped 1; count of bases not matched to a gene: 3. Germline CDR1 reads SGHTA; CDR2 reads FQGTGA. CDR3 nucleotides: TGTGCCAGCAGCTCGGGACTAGCGAGGAACACCGGGGAGCTGTTTTTT. This sequence encodes CASSSGLARNTGELFF.

The rearrangement links TRBV6-2 or TRBV6-3 to TRBJ1-1; D is unclear. The germline CDR1 and CDR2 sequences are MNHEY and SVGEGT. Trimming pared 3 bases from V and 3 bases from J, leaving 8 bases between. This CDR3 spans 13 amino acids. CDR3 in DNA: TGTGCCAGCAGTTATGGGTCGTACACTGAAGCTTTCTTT. It translates to CASSYGSYTEAFF.